Each of the 19 T cell receptor beta chains below was sequenced from the same sample in a study of blood T cell repertoires in COVID-19. Clones were read by immunoSEQ multiplex PCR, and TCRdb kept only the in-frame ones, dropping some. The sample carries 150,000 to 200,000 clones, about 88% recorded once. The sample was peripheral blood. The source is a man aged 55 to 70 with active or convalescent COVID-19.

V gene TRBV5-1 combines with J gene TRBJ2-7; D is unclear. CDR1 is SGHRS and CDR2 is YFSETQ in the germline V gene. V dropped 0 bases and J dropped 1 base, with 14 bases sitting between them. This CDR3 is built from 16 residues. The DNA of the CDR3 is TGCGCCAGCAGCTTGGAAGGCAGACTCCTATCCTACGAGCAGTACTTC. Translation: CASSLEGRLLSYEQYF.

This chain links TRBV5-1 with TRBJ1-1; D is perhaps TRBD1 (5 bases). The CDR3 runs to 14 residues. The germline CDR1 and CDR2 sequences are SGHRS and YFSETQ. V shed 4 bases and J shed 0 bases, with 10 bases lying between them. The CDR3 coding sequence is TGCGCCAGCAGCGCATCGACAGTGAACACTGAAGCTTTCTTT. Protein product: CASSASTVNTEAFF.

The chain has TRBV5-1 and TRBJ2-3, with 10 nucleotides matching TRBD2. With V trimmed by 0 bases and J by 2 bases, 3 bases remained unmatched. This CDR3 comprises 16 residues. The germline V gene has CDR1 SGHRS and CDR2 YFSETQ. The CDR3 sequence: CASSLGSGGDTDTQYF. CDR3 DNA sequence: TGCGCCAGCAGCTTGGGGAGCGGGGGGGACACAGATACGCAGTATTTT.

The V call is TRBV6-5, the J call TRBJ1-4, with 7 bases identical to TRBD1. The CDR3 loop spans 12 amino acids. Germline V gene data show CDR1 as MNHEY and CDR2 as SVGAGI. Losses at the gene ends were 9 bases for V and 5 bases for J; bases not matched to a gene: 3. The CDR3 region is CASEGANEKLFF. The CDR3, as DNA: TGTGCCAGTGAGGGGGCAAATGAAAAACTGTTTTTT.

V gene TRBV5-8 combines with J gene TRBJ1-5; D gene unclear. Germline V gene lookup returns CDR1 SGHTS and CDR2 YDEGEE. The CDR3 consists of 13 residues. Trimming removed 3 bases at V and 0 bases at J, with 4 bases between. The CDR3 DNA is TGTGCCAGCAGCTCGTATAGCAATCAGCCCCAGCATTTT. Protein sequence: CASSSYSNQPQHF.

The rearrangement joins TRBV23-1 to TRBJ1-4; 9 bases match TRBD1. TRBV23-1 is flagged as an ORF with uncertain function. This CDR3 comprises 16 residues. Trimming took 4 bases from V and 8 from J; bases not matched to a gene: 11. This chain's CDR3 is CASSRITGGSVEKLFF. CDR3 in DNA: TGCGCCAGCAGTCGCATCACAGGGGGCTCTGTCGAAAAACTGTTTTTT.

The chain has TRBV6-5 and TRBJ2-3; 9 bases agree with TRBD2. Looked up from germline, CDR1 is MNHEY and CDR2 is SVGAGI. The CDR3 is 14 residues long. The J segment lost 5 bases and the V segment lost 6 bases, leaving 6 bases of the junction unmatched. The CDR3 coding sequence is TGTGCCAGCAGCCGACTAGCGGAAATAGATACGCAGTATTTT. This encodes CASSRLAEIDTQYF.

In DNA, the CDR3 is TGTGCCAGTATTGTGAACAGGGGGCGGAACTATGGCTACACCTTC. Translation: CASIVNRGRNYGYTF. J is TRBJ1-2 and V is TRBV19, with 9 nucleotides matching TRBD1. V lost 7 bases and J lost 2; bases outside the gene matches: 8. This CDR3 has 15 amino acids. Germline assignment: CDR1 LNHDA and CDR2 SQIVND (reference sequence).

This chain joins TRBV7-8 and TRBJ2-3, with D possibly TRBD2 on 6 matching bases. The CDR3 has 14 residues. Germline V lookup: CDR1 SGHVS, CDR2 FQNEAQ. Trimming removed 3 bases from V and 6 bases from J, with 13 bases in between. CDR3 DNA: TGTGCCAGCAGCTTTACGACTAGTGCCGATACGCAGTATTTT. This sequence encodes CASSFTTSADTQYF.

The chain carries TRBV3-1 (or the pseudogene TRBV3-2) and TRBJ2-5; D unresolved. The CDR3 spans 14 residues. V was cut by 4 bases and J by 4 bases, with 13 bases left in between. Germline assignment: CDR1 LGHDT and CDR2 YNNKEL (reference sequence). CDR3 DNA sequence: TGTGCCAGCAGCCCGTTATCGACTGTAGAGACCCAGTACTTC. Protein sequence: CASSPLSTVETQYF.

The chain uses TRBV6-5 and TRBJ1-2; 7 positions match TRBD1. The V and J ends lost 5 bases and 5 bases, in that order; junction bases with no gene match: 8. The CDR3 is 14 amino acids. CDR1 and CDR2 from the germline V gene are MNHEY and SVGAGI. DNA of the CDR3: TGTGCCAGCAGTCTTAGGGGGCCACGGTATGGCTACACCTTC. As protein: CASSLRGPRYGYTF.

This chain joins TRBV9 and TRBJ1-1; possible D gene TRBD1, 5 bases. The germline CDR1 and CDR2 sequences are SGDLS and YYNGEE. The CDR3 length is 13 residues. V shed 5 bases and J shed 4 bases, with 12 bases lying between them. The CDR3 protein is CASRARVGTEAFF. CDR3 nucleotide sequence: TGTGCCAGCAGGGCCAGGGTGGGCACTGAAGCTTTCTTT. The full variable domain, with the rest looked up from reference TRBV9 and TRBJ1-1, is DSGVTQTPKHLITATGQRVTLRCSPRSGDLSVYWYQQSLDQGLQFLIQYYNGEERAKGNILERFSAQQFPDLHSELNLSSLELGDSALYFCASRARVGTEAFFGQGTRLTVV.

The chain uses TRBV6-5 and TRBJ2-2; D remains ambiguous. Trimming stripped 3 bases from V and 6 bases from J, with 11 bases between. The CDR3 has 14 amino acids. The V gene's germline CDR1 is MNHEY and CDR2 SVGAGI. CDR3 loop: CASSYSSWSGELFF. In nucleotides, the CDR3 is TGTGCCAGCAGTTATTCTAGTTGGTCCGGGGAGCTGTTTTTT.

A few counts support this clone. Here the CDR3 reads CASSRGTGTVEAFF. Here the CDR3 DNA reads TGTGCCAGCAGCCGAGGGACAGGTACCGTTGAAGCTTTCTTT. The chain recombines TRBV7-9 with TRBJ1-1, with 8 bases aligning to TRBD1. The germline V gene has CDR1 SEHNR and CDR2 FQNEAQ (reference sequence). The ends lost 5 bases at V and 7 bases at J; junction bases unmatched: 9. This CDR3 region has 14 residues. The full variable domain, with the rest looked up from reference TRBV7-9 and TRBJ1-1, is DTGVSQNPRHKITKRGQNVTFRCDPISEHNRLYWYRQTLGQGPEFLTYFQNEAQLEKSRLLSDRFSAERPKGSFSTLEIQRTEQGDSAMYLCASSRGTGTVEAFFGQGTRLTVV.

The count of this clone is one. This rearrangement joins TRBV5-1 to TRBJ1-2; 9 nucleotides line up with TRBD1. The germline gives CDR1 SGHRS, CDR2 YFSETQ. J was trimmed by 8 bases and V by 4 bases; bases with no gene match: 6. The CDR3 is made up of 13 amino acids. The DNA of the CDR3 is TGCGCCAGCAGCATAGGACAGGGGCAGGGCTACACCTTC. Translated: CASSIGQGQGYTF.

The CDR3 sequence: CASSGRGPYEQYF. CDR3 DNA sequence: TGTGCCAGCAGCGGCAGGGGTCCCTACGAGCAGTACTTC. The J gene is TRBJ2-7, the V gene TRBV9, with D maybe TRBD1 (6 bases). The CDR3 has 13 amino acids. CDR1 is SGDLS and CDR2 is YYNGEE in the germline V gene. The V and J ends lost 3 bases and 2 bases respectively, with 9 bases between them.

The genes are TRBV5-4 and TRBJ2-7; 11 positions agree with TRBD2. Germline V gene lookup returns CDR1 SGHNT and CDR2 YYREEE (reference sequence). J lost 6 bases, V lost 0 bases, and 5 bases had no gene match. CDR3 length: 15 amino acids. The CDR3 loop reads CASSLELAGVSEQYF. The CDR3 DNA reads as TGTGCCAGCAGCTTGGAACTAGCGGGGGTCTCCGAGCAGTACTTC. Supplemented by reference TRBV5-4 and TRBJ2-7, the full variable domain reads ETGVTQSPTHLIKTRGQQVTLRCSSQSGHNTVSWYQQALGQGPQFIFQYYREEENGRGNFPPRFSGLQFPNYSSELNVNALELDDSALYLCASSLELAGVSEQYFGPGTRLTVT.

The chain carries TRBV7-8 and TRBJ2-7, with D perhaps matching TRBD1 (6 bases). Per the germline V gene, CDR1 is SGHVS and CDR2 is FQNEAQ. Trimming removed 1 base at V and 4 bases at J, with 11 bases between. The CDR3 loop spans 14 amino acids. The CDR3 nucleotides are TGTGCCAGCAGCTTAGGGACAGAAGATTACGAGCAGTACTTC. It codes for CASSLGTEDYEQYF.

The gene calls are TRBV12-5 and TRBJ2-1; 12 bases fit TRBD2. The germline CDR1 and CDR2 sequences are LGHNT and FRNRAP. The CDR3 length is 14 residues. J was trimmed by 5 bases and V by 8 bases; bases with no gene match: 4. Written as DNA, the CDR3 is TGTGCTAGTACCCTAGCGGGAGGGCACAATGAGCAGTTCTTC. It specifies CASTLAGGHNEQFF.